This section outlines one T cell receptor (beta chain) sequence together with its context. The entry originates in a study of blood T cell repertoires in COVID-19. Turning to the study itself: Sample material is recorded as cDNA or gDNA derived from T cells, B-cell-depleted T cells, or PBMCs.

CDR1 and CDR2 (germline): SGHRS, YFSETQ. The J segment lost 1 base and the V segment lost 0 bases, leaving 5 bases of the junction unmatched. The CDR3 sequence is 17 residues long. As handled by the study authors: Amplification of reference gene primers was used by the study to estimate nucleated cell counts. The method was immunoSEQ multiplex PCR; TCRdb's version includes in-frame clones alone and lacks a portion of them. The V and J calls and clone size were taken over from that table, and D and trimming were inferred from the DNA. The table has some 150,000 clones, 70% to 90% seen once. The specimen sequenced was peripheral blood. The V call is TRBV5-1, the J call TRBJ2-3; 10 bases map to TRBD2. This clonotype was sampled from a man aged 40-55 years with acute or convalescent COVID-19. The CDR3 here is CASSLGRLAGGTDTQYF. In DNA form, the CDR3 reads TGCGCCAGCAGCTTGGGAAGACTAGCGGGTGGCACAGATACGCAGTATTTT.